The rows below give T cell receptor beta chains drawn from one sample of a study of blood T cell repertoires in COVID-19. Generated by immunoSEQ multiplex PCR, the TCRdb table keeps only in-frame clones and is missing some. Here the sample spans some 300,000 clones, about 90% being singletons. Sequencing was done on a sample of PBMCs or T cells enriched from blood (not recorded which). Every receptor here comes from a woman aged 25-40 years who had recovered from COVID-19. Each CDR3 is given with its conserved first and last residue. Each record gives: V gene, D gene, J gene, clone size, CDR3 DNA, CDR3 protein. A D gene is named only where the DNA matches it firmly. Expanded clones get a size class; other rows say once, few or many, or leave the size out.

V: TRBV27
D: .
J: TRBJ1-2
size: .
DNA: TGTGCCTTTCGGGGGGCTAACTATGGCTACACCTTC
CDR3: CAFRGANYGYTF

V: TRBV18
D: TRBD1
J: TRBJ1-4
size: .
DNA: TGTGCCAGCTCACCGAGCCCGGGACAGGGTGCTGAAAAACTGTTTTTT
CDR3: CASSPSPGQGAEKLFF

V: TRBV5-1
D: TRBD2
J: TRBJ2-3
size: .
DNA: TGCGCCAGCAGCAACCTAGCGGGGGGCACAGATACGCAGTATTTT
CDR3: CASSNLAGGTDTQYF

V: TRBV4-1
D: .
J: TRBJ1-1
size: .
DNA: TGCGCCAGCAGCCAAGATCAAGCCCTCCGCGGAGCTTTCTTT
CDR3: CASSQDQALRGAFF

V: TRBV28
D: TRBD1
J: TRBJ1-6
size: .
DNA: TGTGCCAGCAGCCGTGGACAGGGTGGAACGAGGGCCCTCCACTTT
CDR3: CASSRGQGGTRALHF

V: TRBV3-1/TRBV3-2
D: .
J: TRBJ1-1
size: .
DNA: TGTGCCAGCAGCCAGTCAGGATACACTGAAGCTTTCTTT
CDR3: CASSQSGYTEAFF

V: TRBV27
D: .
J: TRBJ1-2
size: few
DNA: TGTGCCAGCAGTCCCCCGGGCGAAGGGGCCTTTTATCGGGGCTACACCTTC
CDR3: CASSPPGEGAFYRGYTF

V: TRBV18
D: .
J: TRBJ1-2
size: .
DNA: TGTGCCAGCTCACCCCCCCCGTCAGGCAACTATGGCTACACCTTC
CDR3: CASSPPPSGNYGYTF

V: TRBV28
D: .
J: TRBJ1-3
size: .
DNA: TGTGCCAGCAGTTTTGGACAGAACACCATATATTTT
CDR3: CASSFGQNTIYF

V: TRBV5-4
D: .
J: TRBJ2-2
size: .
DNA: TGTGCCAGCAGCTTGGGACAGATCACCGGGGAGCTGTTTTTT
CDR3: CASSLGQITGELFF

V: TRBV19
D: .
J: TRBJ1-1
size: .
DNA: TGTGCCAGTACACAGCATTCGGACACTGAAGCTTTCTTT
CDR3: CASTQHSDTEAFF

V: TRBV19
D: .
J: TRBJ2-7
size: .
DNA: TGTGCCAGTAGTATTGGGCCAGACCCGTCCTACGAGCAGTACTTC
CDR3: CASSIGPDPSYEQYF

V: TRBV9
D: TRBD1
J: TRBJ2-3
size: few
DNA: TGTGCCAGCAGCGTAGAAGGGGGCCGCGATACGCAGTATTTT
CDR3: CASSVEGGRDTQYF

V: TRBV27
D: TRBD1
J: TRBJ1-2
size: .
DNA: TGTGCCAGCAGTAGTAGGGACAGTAACTATGGCTACACCTTC
CDR3: CASSSRDSNYGYTF

V: TRBV9
D: .
J: TRBJ1-2
size: .
DNA: TGTGCCAGCAGCGGGCCTGCATCGGGTGGGGGCTACACCTTC
CDR3: CASSGPASGGGYTF

V: TRBV28
D: .
J: TRBJ1-5
size: .
DNA: TGTGCCAGCAGTCTGGACAATTCGGGTCAGCCCCAGCATTTT
CDR3: CASSLDNSGQPQHF

V: TRBV5-1
D: .
J: TRBJ2-7
size: .
DNA: TGCGCCAGCAGCCCGCGACAGCCCTCCTACGAGCAGTACTTC
CDR3: CASSPRQPSYEQYF

V: TRBV28
D: TRBD2
J: TRBJ2-5
size: .
DNA: TGTGCCAGCAGTACGGTTTGGTCTAGCGGGGGGACGGAGACCCAGTACTTC
CDR3: CASSTVWSSGGTETQYF

V: TRBV9
D: .
J: TRBJ1-1
size: .
DNA: TGTGCCAGCAGCGCCGCAGGGTTGAACACTGAAGCTTTCTTT
CDR3: CASSAAGLNTEAFF

V: TRBV6-2/TRBV6-3
D: .
J: TRBJ2-1
size: .
DNA: TGTGCCAGCAGTTACGAGGGGGACCCCTACAATGAGCAGTTCTTC
CDR3: CASSYEGDPYNEQFF

V: TRBV19
D: .
J: TRBJ1-5
size: .
DNA: TGTGCCAGTAGTATAGGCCGGGAAGGTCAGCCCCAGCATTTT
CDR3: CASSIGREGQPQHF

V: TRBV28
D: TRBD1
J: TRBJ2-7
size: .
DNA: TGTGCCAGTTACAGGGGTCCCTCCTACGAGCAGTACTTC
CDR3: CASYRGPSYEQYF

V: TRBV5-6
D: .
J: TRBJ1-1
size: once
DNA: TGTGCCAGCAGCAAACTGGCCCTCCGGGACACTGAAGCTTTCTTT
CDR3: CASSKLALRDTEAFF

V: TRBV7-6
D: TRBD1
J: TRBJ1-2
size: .
DNA: TGTGCCAGCAGCCCCTCGGTTCAGGGGGCAGGAGGCTACACCTTC
CDR3: CASSPSVQGAGGYTF

V: TRBV9
D: .
J: TRBJ1-2
size: .
DNA: TGTGCCAGCAGCTTCGGCGGTTCAGCTAACTATGGCTACACCTTC
CDR3: CASSFGGSANYGYTF

V: TRBV27
D: TRBD1
J: TRBJ2-2
size: .
DNA: TGTGCCAGCAGGCCAACAGGGGGTCGAAGGGAGCTGTTTTTT
CDR3: CASRPTGGRRELFF

V: TRBV24-1
D: .
J: TRBJ1-4
size: .
DNA: TGTGCCACCAGTGATTTAGCCGGCGGTGAAAAACTGTTTTTT
CDR3: CATSDLAGGEKLFF

V: TRBV6-5
D: .
J: TRBJ1-5
size: .
DNA: TGTGCCAGCAGTCCCCTCGGGGGTGATAGTCAGCCCCAGCATTTT
CDR3: CASSPLGGDSQPQHF

V: TRBV28
D: TRBD1
J: TRBJ1-2
size: .
DNA: TGTGCCAGCAGACCCGACAGGGTCGACGGCTACACCTTC
CDR3: CASRPDRVDGYTF

V: TRBV6-2/TRBV6-3
D: .
J: TRBJ1-3
size: many
DNA: TGTGCCAGCAGTTATTCTCCTGGAAACACCATATATTTT
CDR3: CASSYSPGNTIYF

V: TRBV19
D: TRBD1
J: TRBJ1-1
size: .
DNA: TGTGCCCGTGGGACAGGGGGCACTGAAGCTTTCTTT
CDR3: CARGTGGTEAFF

V: TRBV6-5
D: .
J: TRBJ1-5
size: .
DNA: TGTGCCAGCAGCGGACAGCCCAATCAGCCCCAGCATTTT
CDR3: CASSGQPNQPQHF

V: TRBV7-5
D: .
J: TRBJ2-1
size: .
DNA: TGTGCCAGAAGCTCGACCGGGGACAGGCCTCAGTTCTTC
CDR3: CARSSTGDRPQFF

V: TRBV10-3
D: TRBD1
J: TRBJ2-2
size: .
DNA: TGTGCCATCAGTGAGTCGGGATTGGACAGGGATTTCGGCGGGGAGCTGTTTTTT
CDR3: CAISESGLDRDFGGELFF

V: TRBV7-9
D: .
J: TRBJ1-5
size: .
DNA: TGTGCCAGCAGCTTAGGCACAAGTCAGCCCCAGCATTTT
CDR3: CASSLGTSQPQHF

V: TRBV7-8
D: TRBD1
J: TRBJ1-2
size: .
DNA: TGTGCCAGCAGCTTAGGAGTCATCGGGACAGGGTTTAACTATGGCTACACCTTC
CDR3: CASSLGVIGTGFNYGYTF

V: TRBV27
D: TRBD1
J: TRBJ2-3
size: .
DNA: TGTGCCAGCAGTTTACTCCGACAGGGCGAAATGGCATCGCAGTATTTT
CDR3: CASSLLRQGEMASQYF

V: TRBV7-9
D: TRBD1
J: TRBJ1-1
size: .
DNA: TGTGCCAGCAGCAATACTCCGGGACAGGGGAACACTGAAGCTTTCTTT
CDR3: CASSNTPGQGNTEAFF

V: TRBV7-9
D: TRBD1
J: TRBJ1-1
size: .
DNA: TGTGCCAGCAGCCGCCGACAGGGGCTGAACACTGAAGCTTTCTTT
CDR3: CASSRRQGLNTEAFF

V: TRBV3-1/TRBV3-2
D: .
J: TRBJ1-5
size: .
DNA: TGTGCCAGCAGCCAAGATAGCTCCCGGAGGCCCCAGCATTTT
CDR3: CASSQDSSRRPQHF

V: TRBV12-5
D: TRBD1
J: TRBJ2-7
size: .
DNA: TGTGCTAGTGGTCCTGACAACAGGGGGACTTACGAGCAGTACTTC
CDR3: CASGPDNRGTYEQYF

V: TRBV6-6
D: .
J: TRBJ2-7
size: .
DNA: TGTGCCAGCGCCCCGGGTGGTTTCGAGCAGTACTTC
CDR3: CASAPGGFEQYF

V: TRBV14
D: TRBD1
J: TRBJ1-4
size: .
DNA: TGTGCCAGCAGCCGGATGGGACAGGCTAATGAAAAACTGTTTTTT
CDR3: CASSRMGQANEKLFF

V: TRBV9
D: .
J: TRBJ2-1
size: .
DNA: TGTGCCAGCAGCGTAGGGGGGGTCAACATCAATGAGCAGTTCTTC
CDR3: CASSVGGVNINEQFF

V: TRBV30
D: .
J: TRBJ1-5
size: .
DNA: TGTGCCTGGGCCCCAGGCAGGGCTCAGCCCCAGCATTTT
CDR3: CAWAPGRAQPQHF

V: TRBV7-9
D: TRBD2
J: TRBJ2-3
size: .
DNA: TGTGCCAGCCGCCCCGGGAGGGAGCGGGGTGATACGCAGTATTTT
CDR3: CASRPGRERGDTQYF

V: TRBV7-2
D: TRBD2
J: TRBJ2-1
size: .
DNA: TGTGCCAGCAGCTCCTCCGGGACTAGCGGGGGCCGTTCCTACAATGAGCAGTTCTTC
CDR3: CASSSSGTSGGRSYNEQFF

V: TRBV5-1
D: TRBD2
J: TRBJ2-1
size: .
DNA: TGCGCCAGCAGCTACACTAGCGGGGGGGCCTACAATGAGCAGTTCTTC
CDR3: CASSYTSGGAYNEQFF

V: TRBV5-1
D: .
J: TRBJ2-5
size: .
DNA: TGCGCCAGCAGCTGGGCGCCCGGCACTCAAGAGACCCAGTACTTC
CDR3: CASSWAPGTQETQYF

V: TRBV10-3
D: .
J: TRBJ2-7
size: .
DNA: TGTGCCATCAGCCCCGCTGACAGGTCCTACGAGCAGTACTTC
CDR3: CAISPADRSYEQYF

V: TRBV3-1/TRBV3-2
D: TRBD2
J: TRBJ2-3
size: .
DNA: TGTGCCAGCAGCCAAGCGGTTCGCAGGACTAGCGGGGGCCCAACTAGCACAGATACGCAGTATTTT
CDR3: CASSQAVRRTSGGPTSTDTQYF

V: TRBV5-4
D: .
J: TRBJ1-5
size: .
DNA: TGTGCCAGCAGTGCGGGAGGCGATCAGCCCCAGCATTTT
CDR3: CASSAGGDQPQHF

V: TRBV18
D: TRBD1
J: TRBJ1-5
size: .
DNA: TGTGCCAGCTCACCAGAGCAGGACAGGGCCAGTCCCCAGCATTTT
CDR3: CASSPEQDRASPQHF

V: TRBV19
D: .
J: TRBJ2-3
size: .
DNA: TGTGCCAGTTCCGTCAGACTGGTCCCAGATACGCAGTATTTT
CDR3: CASSVRLVPDTQYF

V: TRBV7-9
D: .
J: TRBJ1-4
size: .
DNA: TGTGCCAGCAGCAGCGGGTCGAGTGATGAAAAACTGTTTTTT
CDR3: CASSSGSSDEKLFF